The source of this TCR beta chain is a study of T cells in Graves' hyperthyroidism and ophthalmopathy. What was amplified from RNA transcripts were TCR beta CDR3 regions. An initial round of RT-PCR targeting the TCR CDR3 relied on the HTBI primer set. TCRdb reanalysed the multiplex PCR reads using MiXCR and keeps one entry per CDR3 protein. This sample carries 450,000 to 650,000 distinct CDR3 sequences, 17% of them seen once, and the ten largest clones take roughly 15%. The CDR3 is 13 amino acids. The germline V gene encodes CDR1 GTSNPN and CDR2 SVGIG (reference sequence). Trimming left V 2 bases short and J 1 base short, with 8 bases between. Each diagnosis was grounded in clinical symptoms, serum thyroxine and TRAb, thyroid ultrasound, and orbital computed tomography.

The receptor was isolated from a woman aged 18-35 years with Graves' ophthalmopathy. The chain uses TRBV30 and TRBJ2-5; D not certain. Source material: blood. For the CDR3, the DNA is TGTGCCTGGAGTAGCCGCAGCCAAGAGACCCAGTACTTC. Translated, it gives CAWSSRSQETQYF.